The source of this T cell receptor beta chain is a study of human T cells and chemical hapten exposure. As to time point: patch test 1, 2 weeks after DPC sensitization. Specified treatment: therapeutic diphenylcyclopropenone sensitization with weekly scalp DPC. Total RNA was isolated from unfractionated whole blood. The CDR3 length is 15 residues. Trimming removed 5 bases at V and 5 bases at J, with 18 bases between. TCRdb analysed the RACE reads with MiXCR anew, one entry per CDR3 protein. The sample contains 95,000 to 100,000 distinct CDR3 sequences, around 11% of which appear only once. Many counts were recorded for this clonotype.

The sample was whole blood, taken in connection with sensitization to the hapten diphenylcyclopropenone (DPC). This TCR was sampled from a woman between 35 and 50 years old with alopecia areata. Some clones in this sample may be carry-over from other donors' samples. The genes are TRBV12-3 or TRBV12-4 and TRBJ2-5; no definite D call. CDR3 residues: CASSPSATPTETQYF. CDR3 nucleotides: TGTGCCAGCAGTCCCTCGGCCACGCCGACGGAGACCCAGTACTTC.